This TCR beta chain was retrieved from a study of blood T cell repertoires in COVID-19. Here immunoSEQ multiplex PCR was the method, and the copy in TCRdb shows in-frame clones only, minus some. The sample consists of about 63,000 clones, roughly 68% of them appearing once. This CDR3 is 14 amino acids long. Germline values: CDR1 SGHTA, CDR2 FQGNSA. The germline V and J ends were trimmed by 4 bases and 1 base, with 8 bases remaining between them. The sample consisted of peripheral blood. The TCR originated in a woman older than 75 with acute or convalescent COVID-19. V and J are TRBV7-2 and TRBJ2-1; D gene uncertain. The CDR3 protein is CASSSFVSYNEQFF. In nucleotides, the CDR3 is TGTGCCAGCAGCTCCTTCGTTTCCTACAATGAGCAGTTCTTC.